The sample holds a few counts of the clone carrying this TCR beta chain. How the authors handled the data: By means of reference gene primer amplification, nucleated cell counts were estimated. Profiling relied on immunoSEQ multiplex PCR, and the TCRdb table lists in-frame clones only, not all of them. D and trimming come from the DNA, and the V and J calls and clone size come from that table. The data contain around 300,000 clones, approximately 90% of them singletons. The data originate from a study of blood T cell repertoires in COVID-19. V lost 7 bases and J lost 0; bases outside the gene matches: 7. The CDR3 loop spans 16 amino acids. CDR1 is ENHRY and CDR2 is SYGVKD in the germline V gene.

Sequencing used peripheral blood. The clonotype originates from a woman aged 30 to 39 with COVID-19, enrolled during active disease. The chain combines TRBV10-3 with TRBJ2-2, with 8 bases fitting TRBD1. The CDR3 spells CAINRQGPTNTGELFF. DNA of the CDR3: TGTGCCATCAACCGACAGGGGCCTACGAACACCGGGGAGCTGTTTTTT.